The 2 T cell receptor beta chains reported below all come from one sample, sequenced in a study of OX40 agonist ivuxolimab in advanced cancers. The protocol was immunoSEQ multiplex PCR, while the TCRdb copy is restricted to in-frame clones and leaves out a portion. The sample consists of 37,000 or so clones, less than 90% of them appearing once. Source: CD4+ or CD8+ T cells sorted from blood, taken in a trial of the OX40 agonist ivuxolimab. The receptors come from an adult with an advanced solid tumor such as melanoma, head and neck, liver or kidney cancer.

This clone was seen a single time. The chain uses TRBV4-1 and TRBJ1-1, with TRBD1 identical over 7 bases. The ends lost 0 bases at V and 5 bases at J; junction bases unmatched: 15. Germline CDR1 MGHRA, CDR2 YSYEKL. The CDR3 is 18 amino acids. CDR3 protein: CASSQERTGIGKKTEAFF. The CDR3 DNA reads TGCGCCAGCAGCCAAGAGAGGACAGGAATAGGCAAGAAGACTGAAGCTTTCTTT.

This clone is medium-sized by share. The rearrangement joins TRBV2 to TRBJ1-2; a possible D gene is TRBD1 (5 bases). Trimming shortened V by 6 bases and J by 1 base, and 18 bases separated the two germline ends. Germline V lookup: CDR1 SNHLY, CDR2 FYNNEI. CDR3 length equals 16 residues. CDR3 in DNA: TGTGCCAGCAGGTCCGGGACCGAAGCGCTTAACTATGGCTACACCTTC. Translation: CASRSGTEALNYGYTF.